A single sample gave rise to the 10 T cell receptor beta chains below, sequenced in a study of blood T cell repertoires in COVID-19 (dated by TCRdb to 2020 to 2021). Receptors were amplified or captured by the immunoSEQ multiplex PCR assay. In TCRdb, the immuneACCESS table is reduced to in-frame sequences with V and J assigned. These tables do not hold every clone; where another copy was compared, an unresolved V gene accounts for under half, and the others remain unexplained. Across this sample there are approximately 290,000 clones, with more than 85% seen only once. Jointly, the top ten make up roughly 0.8% of the sample. Sequenced input: peripheral blood. Receptors were obtained from a young man with acute or convalescent COVID-19.

The V call is TRBV11-2, the J call TRBJ1-1; maybe TRBD1 (6 bases). The CDR3 is 13 amino acids. Germline CDR1 reads SGHAT; CDR2 reads FQNNGV. Between the trimmed V and J ends, which lost 7 bases and 0 bases, there was a span of 9 bases. CDR3 protein: CASIGQLNTEAFF. DNA for the CDR3: TGTGCCAGCATAGGACAGTTGAACACTGAAGCTTTCTTT.

The chain carries TRBV18 and TRBJ2-2, with D uncertain. This CDR3 spans 16 amino acids. Germline-derived CDR1 and CDR2 are KGHSH and LQKENI. V lost 3 bases, J lost 0 bases, and 11 bases lay in between. CDR3 DNA: TGTGCCAGCTCACCTTGGTTGGCATCGAACACCGGGGAGCTGTTTTTT. Its translation is CASSPWLASNTGELFF.

In its sample, this clone was seen a few times. The chain uses TRBV19 and TRBJ1-1, with 9 positions matching TRBD1. Germline-derived CDR1 and CDR2 are LNHDA and SQIVND (reference sequence). Trimming at V came to 11 bases and at J to 4 bases, leaving 5 bases not matched to a gene. There are 12 residues in the CDR3. CDR3 bases: TGTGCCTTACAGGGGGCCGGCACTGAAGCTTTCTTT. Its translation: CALQGAGTEAFF.

This clone was seen a handful of times. The rearrangement uses TRBV28 and TRBJ1-6, with TRBD1 matching over 7 bases. There are 16 residues in the CDR3. Germline-derived CDR1 and CDR2 are MDHEN and SYDVKM. J gave up 6 bases and V 3 bases, and 8 bases lay outside the gene matches. The CDR3 DNA is TGTGCCAGCAGTTTCCCTCCGGGACAGCCTAATTCACCCCTCCACTTT. Protein sequence: CASSFPPGQPNSPLHF.

The chain uses TRBV27 and TRBJ2-7; TRBD2 matches at 10 bases. This CDR3 has 15 amino acids. The V and J ends lost 4 bases and 2 bases, in that order; junction bases with no gene match: 5. Germline assignment: CDR1 MNHEY and CDR2 SMNVEV (reference sequence). The CDR3 nucleotides are TGTGCCAGCAGTTGGGGAGCGGGAGGGACCTACGAGCAGTACTTC. Its translation is CASSWGAGGTYEQYF.

The rearrangement uses TRBV5-5 and TRBJ1-5; possibly TRBD1 for D (5 bases). CDR3 length equals 18 residues. The V and J ends lost 4 bases and 1 base respectively, with 21 bases between them. Germline V lookup: CDR1 SGHKS, CDR2 YYEKEE (reference sequence). CDR3 bases: TGTGCCAGCAGCCTGGAGGTCAGGGTTGGAGGGAGCAATCAGCCCCAGCATTTT. Protein sequence: CASSLEVRVGGSNQPQHF.

The J gene is TRBJ2-3, the V gene TRBV18; tentatively, D is TRBD2 (5 bases). The CDR3 consists of 14 residues. V shed 6 bases and J shed 1 base, with 11 bases lying between them. CDR1 and CDR2 (germline): KGHSH, LQKENI. The CDR3 protein is CASSPGVGTDTQYF. In nucleotides, the CDR3 is TGTGCCAGCTCGCCCGGGGTAGGCACAGATACGCAGTATTTT.

The chain carries TRBV27 and TRBJ2-7, with 7 bases fitting TRBD1. The CDR3 is 15 residues long. Trimming removed 5 bases from V and 3 bases from J; junction bases left unmatched: 10. Germline V CDR1 and CDR2: MNHEY, SMNVEV (reference sequence). The CDR3 loop reads CASSRDRVLFYEQYF. The CDR3 DNA sequence: TGTGCCAGCAGTCGAGACAGGGTTTTATTCTACGAGCAGTACTTC.

The chain uses TRBV5-1 and TRBJ2-1, with 8 bases lining up with TRBD1. Germline CDR1 SGHRS, CDR2 YFSETQ. CDR3 length: 16 amino acids. The V gene end was trimmed by 4 bases and the J gene end by 1 base; junction bases not matched to a gene: 7. The CDR3 DNA is TGCGCCAGCAGCCCCGGGACAGGACGGTCCTACAATGAGCAGTTCTTC. Protein: CASSPGTGRSYNEQFF. Using reference TRBV5-1 and TRBJ2-1 for the parts outside the CDR3, the full variable domain is KAGVTQTPRYLIKTRGQQVTLSCSPISGHRSVSWYQQTPGQGLQFLFEYFSETQRNKGNFPGRFSGRQFSNSRSEMNVSTLELGDSALYLCASSPGTGRSYNEQFFGPGTRLTVL.

This chain uses TRBV6-5 with TRBJ2-7, with TRBD1 matching over 7 bases. The CDR3 runs to 14 residues. The germline V gene encodes CDR1 MNHEY and CDR2 SVGAGI. Trimming cost V 5 bases and J 2 bases; bases outside gene matches: 6. CDR3 in amino acids: CASSMTGPTYEQYF. The CDR3 DNA follows: TGTGCCAGCAGTATGACAGGGCCTACCTACGAGCAGTACTTC.